There are a few counts of the clone carrying this T cell receptor (beta chain). Its antigen is still unknown. Sequencing used immunoSEQ multiplex PCR; TCRdb keeps in-frame clones, though not all of them. The sample has fewer than 20,000 clones; more than 75% are singletons. This CDR3 comprises 14 residues. V was clipped by 4 bases and J by 8 bases, with 13 bases between them. Germline V gene sequence: CDR1 SGHDT, CDR2 YYEEEE. This sample was included in a study of T cells and Merkel cell carcinoma outcomes. The study, taken as a whole, reports: Merkel cell carcinoma outcomes were reportedly predicted by repertoire and T-cell density.

This TCR came from a human donor with Merkel cell carcinoma. What was sequenced was tumor tissue from Merkel cell carcinoma. The gene calls are TRBV5-6 and TRBJ1-6; D remains unclear. In DNA, the CDR3 is TGTGCCAGCAGCCTAACGCGGAACGATTCACCCCTCCACTTT. This translates into CASSLTRNDSPLHF. Full variable domain (rest looked up from reference TRBV5-6 and TRBJ1-6): DAGVTQSPTHLIKTRGQQVTLRCSPKSGHDTVSWYQQALGQGPQFIFQYYEEEERQRGNFPDRFSGHQFPNYSSELNVNALLLGDSALYLCASSLTRNDSPLHFGNGTRLTVT.